Detailed here is one T cell receptor beta chain. Tagging with unique molecular identifiers was applied to individual cDNA molecules. Each CDR3 protein gets one entry after TCRdb re-called the 5' RACE reads with MiXCR. The sample holds roughly 17,000 distinct CDR3 sequences; about 6% are singletons and the top ten take more than 6.5%. The data derive from a study of early T cells in non-severe SARS-CoV-2 infection. About the study: Sequencing targeted bulk RNA from unsorted whole blood, leaving chains unpaired.

The origin of this receptor is an adult who was a healthcare worker with PCR-confirmed SARS-CoV-2 infection or an uninfected control (not recorded which). Sequenced here: whole blood, sampled at baseline.

This CDR3 is CASRFRDVAFF. The CDR3 nucleotides are TGTGCCAGCAGATTCAGGGATGTAGCTTTCTTT. The J gene is TRBJ1-1, the V gene TRBV11-2, with D perhaps matching TRBD1 (5 bases). Germline CDR1 reads SGHAT; CDR2 reads FQNNGV. The CDR3 has 11 residues. Deletions cut 6 bases from V and 10 bases from J, with 12 bases between.